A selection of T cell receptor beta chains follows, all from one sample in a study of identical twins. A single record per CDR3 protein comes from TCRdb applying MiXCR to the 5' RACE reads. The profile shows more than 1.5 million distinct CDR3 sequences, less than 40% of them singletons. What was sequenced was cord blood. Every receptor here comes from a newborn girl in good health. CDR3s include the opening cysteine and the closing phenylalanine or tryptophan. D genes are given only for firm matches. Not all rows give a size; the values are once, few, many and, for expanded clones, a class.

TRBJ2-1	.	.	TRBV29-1	TGCAGCGTCGCGGGCAGGGTGGCAGCCGCTGAGCAGTTCTTC	CSVAGRVAAAEQFF
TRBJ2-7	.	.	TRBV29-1	TGCAGCGTTGTCGCTCGGCAGACCTACGAGCAGTACTTC	CSVVARQTYEQYF
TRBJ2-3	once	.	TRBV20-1	TGCAGTGAGCGGGACAGCCTATGGGATACGCAGTATTTT	CSERDSLWDTQYF
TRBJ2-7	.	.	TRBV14	TGTGCCGGCAGCCTTTTCGGGGACACCTACGAGCAGTACTTC	CAGSLFGDTYEQYF
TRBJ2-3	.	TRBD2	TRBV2	TGTGCCAGCAGTGTTGACGGACTAGCACAAGATACGCAGTATTTT	CASSVDGLAQDTQYF
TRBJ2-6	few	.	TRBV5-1	TGCGCCAGCAGCTTGGTTTGGGGGGCCTACGTCCTGACTTTC	CASSLVWGAYVLTF
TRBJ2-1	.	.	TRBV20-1	TGCAGTGCTAGCCGGGACACCCAGAACAATGAGCAGTTCTTC	CSASRDTQNNEQFF
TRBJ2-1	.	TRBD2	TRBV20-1	TGCAGTGCTAGAAGGCGACTAGCGATCCATCAGGGACGCAATGAGCAGTTCTTC	CSARRRLAIHQGRNEQFF
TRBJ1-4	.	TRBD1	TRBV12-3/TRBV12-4	TGTGCCAGCAGGTACGGACAGGGTCCGACTAATGAAAAACTGTTTTTT	CASRYGQGPTNEKLFF
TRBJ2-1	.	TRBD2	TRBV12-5	TGTGCTAGTGGTTTGGTTATAGCGGGGGGGCGTATCAATGAGCAGTTCTTC	CASGLVIAGGRINEQFF
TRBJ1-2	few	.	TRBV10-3	TGTGCCATTGGGACTCCTTATGGCTACACCTTC	CAIGTPYGYTF
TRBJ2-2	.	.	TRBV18	TGTGCCAGCTCACGTCCAGGGAACACCGGGGAGCTGTTTTTT	CASSRPGNTGELFF
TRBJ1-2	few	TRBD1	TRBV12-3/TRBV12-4	TGTGCCAGCAGTCAACCGGGACAGCCTGGCTACACCTTC	CASSQPGQPGYTF
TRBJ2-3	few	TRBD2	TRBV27	TGTGCCAGCTCGGGACTAGCCCCAGATACGCAGTATTTT	CASSGLAPDTQYF
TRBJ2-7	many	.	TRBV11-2	TGTGCCAGCAGCTTCGTAGAAGGGGTGTACGAGCAGTACTTC	CASSFVEGVYEQYF
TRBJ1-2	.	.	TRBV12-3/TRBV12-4	TGTGCCAGCAGTCTACTGTCCGGGACCACTAACTATGGCTACACCTTC	CASSLLSGTTNYGYTF
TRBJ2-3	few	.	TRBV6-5	TGTGCCAGCAGTTACTTTGCGACTAGTACTCGCGCAGATACGCAGTATTTT	CASSYFATSTRADTQYF
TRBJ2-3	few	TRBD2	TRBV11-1	TGTGCCAGCAGCTTTATGACGGGGGGGGATACGCAGTATTTT	CASSFMTGGDTQYF
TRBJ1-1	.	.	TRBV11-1	TGTGCCAGCAGCTTTGACCTTTTGAACACTGAAGCTTTCTTT	CASSFDLLNTEAFF
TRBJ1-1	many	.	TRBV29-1	TGCAGCGTTGAAGGTGGCCTGAACACTGAAGCTTTCTTT	CSVEGGLNTEAFF
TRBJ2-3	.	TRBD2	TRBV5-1	TGCGCCAGCAAGGGGCGGACTAGCGGGATAATCACAGATACGCAGTATTTT	CASKGRTSGIITDTQYF
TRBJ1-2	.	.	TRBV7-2	TGTGCCGGCAGCTCTACCCCTGGGGGGGTCGTTTATGGCTACACCTTC	CAGSSTPGGVVYGYTF
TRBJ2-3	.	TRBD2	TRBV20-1	TGCAGTGCCATGACCAGCGGGGTCACAGATACGCAGTATTTT	CSAMTSGVTDTQYF
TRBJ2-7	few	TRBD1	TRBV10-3	TGTGCCATCACCCTGGTAGGGACAGGGAATTCCTACGAGCAGTACTTC	CAITLVGTGNSYEQYF
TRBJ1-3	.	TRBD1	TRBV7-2	TGTGCCAGCAGCTTAACCGGGACAGGTGGAAACACCATATATTTT	CASSLTGTGGNTIYF
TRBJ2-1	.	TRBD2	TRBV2	TGTGCCGGCAGCCCTTCTGGGGGGGGATCACCAATGCAGTTCTTC	CAGSPSGGGSPMQFF
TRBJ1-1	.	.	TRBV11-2	TGTGCCAGCAGCTTAGGACCAGGGGTGCGCACTGAAGCTTTCTTT	CASSLGPGVRTEAFF
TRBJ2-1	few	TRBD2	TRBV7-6	TGTGCCAGCAGCTTAAGGACTAGCGGGGGGCCAAAGAGCTCCTACAATGAGCAGTTCTTC	CASSLRTSGGPKSSYNEQFF
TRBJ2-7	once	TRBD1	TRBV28	TGTGCCAGCAGGACAGGGGGCGCGGGGTACGAGCAGTACTTC	CASRTGGAGYEQYF
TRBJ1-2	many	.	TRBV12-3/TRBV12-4	TGTGCCAGCAGCACTCTTGCTAACTATGGCTACACCTTC	CASSTLANYGYTF
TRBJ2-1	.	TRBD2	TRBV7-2	TGTGCCAGCAGCCCGGGGGTCCAACTAGCGCTCGATGAGCAGTTCTTC	CASSPGVQLALDEQFF
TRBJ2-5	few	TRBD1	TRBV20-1	TGCAGTGCTTTTGGGGACAGGGGTCCTCAACCCCAAGAGACCCAGTACTTC	CSAFGDRGPQPQETQYF
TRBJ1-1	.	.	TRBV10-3	TGTGCCATCAGCGTAGGACGGGACAACACTGAAGCTTTCTTT	CAISVGRDNTEAFF
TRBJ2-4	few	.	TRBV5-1	TGCGCCAGCAGCTTGTCAGATTCTCTAGCCAAAAACATTCAGTACTTC	CASSLSDSLAKNIQYF
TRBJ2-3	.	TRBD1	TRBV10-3	TGTGCCATCAGGACCGGGACAGGGTGGGATACGCAGTATTTT	CAIRTGTGWDTQYF
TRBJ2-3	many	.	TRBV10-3	TGTGCCATCTCGGGCAGGGGAGGAGATACGCAGTATTTT	CAISGRGGDTQYF
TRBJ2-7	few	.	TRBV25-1	TGTGCCAGCAGTGAATTTAGGGATAGCGAGGGCGAGCAGTACTTC	CASSEFRDSEGEQYF
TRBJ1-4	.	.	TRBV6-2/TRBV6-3	TGTGCCAGCAGCGAGATGGACAGAAACCGTTTGTTTTTT	CASSEMDRNRLFF